One and the same sample provided the 5 T cell receptor beta chains below, sequenced in a study of T-cell reconstitution after alpha-beta-depleted transplantation in children. Preparation of the TCRbeta library was carried out with unique molecular identifiers. TCRdb re-called the PCR reads with MiXCR, one entry per CDR3 protein. The table includes 450,000 to 550,000 distinct CDR3 sequences, approximately 10% detected once. The sample was PBMCs, mostly from graft donor cells, taken 180 days after TCRalphabeta/CD19-depleted stem cell transplant. The receptor source for this set is a female patient aged 2-9 years who had a stem cell transplant for aplastic anemia, so the T cells may come from the graft donor.

This clonotype was seen more than once but under ten times. The chain employs TRBV27 and TRBJ2-6; 10 nucleotides match TRBD1. V gave up 6 bases and J gave up 5 bases; unmatched junction bases: 7. The CDR3 has 16 amino acids. Germline V CDR1 and CDR2: MNHEY, SMNVEV (reference sequence). This chain's CDR3 is CASSSGTGAWANVLTF. The CDR3 nucleotides read TGTGCCAGCAGCTCCGGGACAGGGGCTTGGGCCAACGTCCTGACTTTC.

The rearrangement links TRBV13 to TRBJ2-2; 11 bases agree with TRBD2. Germline V gene lookup returns CDR1 PRHDT and CDR2 FYEKMQ (reference sequence). The CDR3 has 21 residues. Trimming at V came to 5 bases and at J to 3 bases, leaving 20 bases not matched to a gene. The CDR3 reads CASSTPYLTPLAGVHTGELFF. In DNA, the CDR3 is TGTGCCAGCAGCACTCCTTACTTGACCCCACTAGCGGGAGTACACACCGGGGAGCTGTTTTTT. The full variable domain, its missing parts supplied by reference TRBV13 and TRBJ2-2, is AAGVIQSPRHLIKEKRETATLKCYPIPRHDTVYWYQQGPGQDPQFLISFYEKMQSDKGSIPDRFSAQQFSDYHSELNMSSLELGDSALYFCASSTPYLTPLAGVHTGELFFGEGSRLTVL.

This sequence joins TRBV20-1 and TRBJ1-1; TRBD1 matches 8 bases. This CDR3 comprises 14 residues. Germline CDR1 DFQATT, CDR2 SNEGSKA (reference sequence). V shed 4 bases, J shed 4 bases, and the junction held 8 bases outside the gene matches. The CDR3 protein is CSATRTGLSTEAFF. The CDR3 DNA is TGCAGTGCTACCCGGACAGGGTTAAGCACTGAAGCTTTCTTT.

This clonotype was seen a handful of times. The gene calls are TRBV9 and TRBJ2-2, with 8 bases identical to TRBD1. CDR3 length: 16 amino acids. V trimming: 2 bases; J trimming: 4 bases; junction bases outside the gene matches: 7. Germline V lookup: CDR1 SGDLS, CDR2 YYNGEE. CDR3 sequence (DNA): TGTGCCAGCAGCGTGCCAGGGGGCGCCAGCACCGGGGAGCTGTTTTTT. This gives the protein CASSVPGGASTGELFF.

This clonotype was recorded a few times. The chain joins TRBV4-3 to TRBJ1-5; TRBD1 agrees at 8 bases. The V segment lost 0 bases and the J segment 4 bases; nucleotides outside the gene matches: 8. The CDR3 is 17 residues long. The V gene's germline CDR1 is LGHNA and CDR2 YSLEER. The CDR3 DNA follows: TGCGCCAGCAGCCAAGATCACAGGGGGACGAGGAATCAGCCCCAGCATTTT. Encoded protein: CASSQDHRGTRNQPQHF.